Here is one T cell receptor beta chain with its context. Its antigen is not known. This entry is derived from a study of cytomegalovirus exposure and HLA in healthy donors. Findings and limits, study-wide: HLA restriction was apparent for most CMV-associated TCR beta chains in a later analysis.

CDR1 is LNHNV and CDR2 is YYDKDF in the germline V gene (reference sequence). The V end lost 3 bases, the J end lost 4 bases, and 16 bases lay between the germline ends. The CDR3 covers 15 residues. The PCR was carried out with 60 Vbeta primers and 13 Jbeta primers. Per the study methods: Tens of millions of unique TCR beta chains, roughly 11 million of them shared, were counted by a later analysis. Sequencing was performed with immunoSEQ multiplex PCR; in TCRdb, only in-frame clones are kept and a portion is missing. That table furnishes V, J and clone size, whereas the DNA furnished D and trimming. The sample consists of 150,000 to 200,000 clones, more than 65% of them appearing once.

The specimen was PBMCs. This sequence originates from a man aged 45-65 years in good health and CMV-seronegative. The V and J genes are TRBV15 and TRBJ2-7; tentatively, D is TRBD2 (7 bases). This CDR3 reads CATSSRGGGVYEQYF. The CDR3 DNA follows: TGTGCCACCAGCAGTCGAGGCGGGGGCGTTTACGAGCAGTACTTC.